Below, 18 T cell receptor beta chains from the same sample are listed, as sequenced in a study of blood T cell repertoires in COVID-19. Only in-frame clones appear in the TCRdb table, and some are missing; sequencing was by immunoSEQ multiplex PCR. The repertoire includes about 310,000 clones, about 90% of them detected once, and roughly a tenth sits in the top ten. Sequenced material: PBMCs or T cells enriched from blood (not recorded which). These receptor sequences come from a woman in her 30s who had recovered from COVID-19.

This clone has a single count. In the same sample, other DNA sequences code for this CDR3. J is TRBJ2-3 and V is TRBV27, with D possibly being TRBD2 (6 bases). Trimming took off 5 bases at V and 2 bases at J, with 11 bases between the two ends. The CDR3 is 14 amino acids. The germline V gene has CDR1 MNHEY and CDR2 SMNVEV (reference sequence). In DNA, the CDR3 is TGTGCCAGCAGTCTACCGGGAGTCACAGATACGCAGTATTTT. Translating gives CASSLPGVTDTQYF.

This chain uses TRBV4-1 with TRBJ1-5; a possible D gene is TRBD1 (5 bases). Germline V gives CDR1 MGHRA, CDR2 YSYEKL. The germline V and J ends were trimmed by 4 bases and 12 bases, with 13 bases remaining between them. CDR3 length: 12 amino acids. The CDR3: CASSPLGGFQHF. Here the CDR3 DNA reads TGCGCCAGCAGCCCCCTGGGGGGATTCCAGCATTTT.

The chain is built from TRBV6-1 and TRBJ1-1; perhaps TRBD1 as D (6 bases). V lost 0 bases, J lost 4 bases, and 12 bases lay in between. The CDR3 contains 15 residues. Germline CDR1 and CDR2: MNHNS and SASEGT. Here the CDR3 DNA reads TGTGCCAGCAGTGAAGCCAGGGGAATCCTCACTGAAGCTTTCTTT. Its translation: CASSEARGILTEAFF.

Written as DNA, the CDR3 is TGTGCCAGCAGCAAAGGACTAGCGGGAGGGAACATTCAGTACTTC. The encoded protein is CASSKGLAGGNIQYF. The chain carries TRBV5-4 and TRBJ2-4, with 15 bases identical to TRBD2. Germline values: CDR1 SGHNT, CDR2 YYREEE (reference sequence). The CDR3 is made up of 15 amino acids. V lost 4 bases and J lost 7; bases outside the gene matches: 3. The complete variable domain, with remaining parts taken from reference TRBV5-4 and TRBJ2-4, reads ETGVTQSPTHLIKTRGQQVTLRCSSQSGHNTVSWYQQALGQGPQFIFQYYREEENGRGNFPPRFSGLQFPNYSSELNVNALELDDSALYLCASSKGLAGGNIQYFGAGTRLSVL.

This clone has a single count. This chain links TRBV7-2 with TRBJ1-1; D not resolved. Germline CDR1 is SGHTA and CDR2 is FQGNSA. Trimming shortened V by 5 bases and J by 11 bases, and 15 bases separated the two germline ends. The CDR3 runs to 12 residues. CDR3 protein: CASSRDRLFAFF. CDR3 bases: TGTGCCAGCAGCCGAGACCGACTGTTTGCTTTCTTT.

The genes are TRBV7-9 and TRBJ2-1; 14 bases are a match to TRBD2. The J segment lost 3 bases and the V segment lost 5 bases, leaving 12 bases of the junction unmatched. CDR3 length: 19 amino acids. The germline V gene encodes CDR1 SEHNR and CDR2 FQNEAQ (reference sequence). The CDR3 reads CASSTPGLAGEKVYNEQFF. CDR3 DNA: TGTGCCAGCAGCACCCCGGGACTAGCGGGAGAGAAGGTCTACAATGAGCAGTTCTTC.

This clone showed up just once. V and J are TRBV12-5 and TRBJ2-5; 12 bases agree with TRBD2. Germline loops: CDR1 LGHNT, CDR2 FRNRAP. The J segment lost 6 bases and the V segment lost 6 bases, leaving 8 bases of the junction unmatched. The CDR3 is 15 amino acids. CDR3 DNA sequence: TGTGCTAGTGGGTTGACTAGCGGGAGCTTCAAGACCCAGTACTTC. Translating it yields CASGLTSGSFKTQYF.

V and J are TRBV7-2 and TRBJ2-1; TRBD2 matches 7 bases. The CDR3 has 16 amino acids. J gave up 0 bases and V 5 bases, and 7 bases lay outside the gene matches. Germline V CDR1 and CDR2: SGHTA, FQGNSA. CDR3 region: CASSRLAASSYNEQFF. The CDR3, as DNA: TGTGCCAGCAGCCGTCTAGCGGCCAGCTCCTACAATGAGCAGTTCTTC.

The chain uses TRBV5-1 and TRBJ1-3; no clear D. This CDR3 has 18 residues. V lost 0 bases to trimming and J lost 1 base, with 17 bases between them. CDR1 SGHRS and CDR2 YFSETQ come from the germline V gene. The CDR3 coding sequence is TGCGCCAGCAGCTTGGTAGCGTTGGGGATTCGGTCTGGAAACACCATATATTTT. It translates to CASSLVALGIRSGNTIYF. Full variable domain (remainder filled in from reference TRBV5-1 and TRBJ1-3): KAGVTQTPRYLIKTRGQQVTLSCSPISGHRSVSWYQQTPGQGLQFLFEYFSETQRNKGNFPGRFSGRQFSNSRSEMNVSTLELGDSALYLCASSLVALGIRSGNTIYFGEGSWLTVV.

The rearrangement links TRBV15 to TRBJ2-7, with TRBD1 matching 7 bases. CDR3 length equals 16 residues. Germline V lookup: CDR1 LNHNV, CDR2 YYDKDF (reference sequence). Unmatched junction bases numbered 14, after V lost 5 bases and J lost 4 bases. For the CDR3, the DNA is TGTGCCACCAGCCCACACCCCGGACAGGAGCCATACGAGCAGTACTTC. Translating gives CATSPHPGQEPYEQYF. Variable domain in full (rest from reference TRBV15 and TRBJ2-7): DAMVIQNPRYQVTQFGKPVTLSCSQTLNHNVMYWYQQKSSQAPKLLFHYYDKDFNNEADTPDNFQSRRPNTSFCFLDIRSPGLGDTAMYLCATSPHPGQEPYEQYFGPGTRLTVT.

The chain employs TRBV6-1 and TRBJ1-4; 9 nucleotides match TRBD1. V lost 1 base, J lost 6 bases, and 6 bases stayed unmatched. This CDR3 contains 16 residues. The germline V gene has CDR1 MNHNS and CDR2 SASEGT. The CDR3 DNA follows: TGTGCCAGCAGTGAAGGAAGGGGACAGGGATATGAAAAACTGTTTTTT. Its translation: CASSEGRGQGYEKLFF.

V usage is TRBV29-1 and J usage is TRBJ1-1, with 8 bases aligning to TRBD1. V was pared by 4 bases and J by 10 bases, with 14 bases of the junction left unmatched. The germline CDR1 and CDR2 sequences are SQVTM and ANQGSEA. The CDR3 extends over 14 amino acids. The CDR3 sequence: CSVASGTGAPGAFF. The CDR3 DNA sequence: TGCAGCGTTGCCTCCGGGACAGGAGCCCCGGGAGCTTTCTTT.

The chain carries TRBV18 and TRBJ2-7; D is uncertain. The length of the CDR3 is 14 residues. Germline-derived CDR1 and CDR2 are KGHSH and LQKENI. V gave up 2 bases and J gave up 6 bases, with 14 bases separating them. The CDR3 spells CASSPAVVYAEQYF. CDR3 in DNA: TGTGCCAGCTCACCAGCGGTAGTCTATGCCGAGCAGTACTTC.

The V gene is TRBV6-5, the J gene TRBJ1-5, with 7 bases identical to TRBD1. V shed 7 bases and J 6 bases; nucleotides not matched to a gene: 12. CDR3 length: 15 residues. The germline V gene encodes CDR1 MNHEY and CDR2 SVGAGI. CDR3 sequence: CASTFGGGAGQPQHF. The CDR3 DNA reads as TGTGCCAGCACTTTCGGAGGGGGCGCGGGTCAGCCCCAGCATTTT.

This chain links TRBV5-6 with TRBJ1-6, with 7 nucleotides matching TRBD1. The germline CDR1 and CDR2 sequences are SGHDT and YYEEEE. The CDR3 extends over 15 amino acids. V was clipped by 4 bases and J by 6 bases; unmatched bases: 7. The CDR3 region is CASSPTGTANSPLHF. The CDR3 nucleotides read TGTGCCAGCAGCCCTACCGGGACAGCTAATTCACCCCTCCACTTT.

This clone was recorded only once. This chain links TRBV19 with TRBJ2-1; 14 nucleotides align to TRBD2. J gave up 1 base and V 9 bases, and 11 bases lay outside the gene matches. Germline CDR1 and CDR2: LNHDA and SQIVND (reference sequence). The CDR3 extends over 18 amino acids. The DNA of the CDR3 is TGTGCCAGCACGAGATGGGGACTAGCGGGAGTATCCTACAATGAGCAGTTCTTC. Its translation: CASTRWGLAGVSYNEQFF.

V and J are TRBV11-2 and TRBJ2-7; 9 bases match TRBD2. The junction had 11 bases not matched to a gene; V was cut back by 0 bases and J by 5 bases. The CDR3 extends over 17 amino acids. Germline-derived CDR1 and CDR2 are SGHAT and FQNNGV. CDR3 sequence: CASSLEGAGGRTDEQYF. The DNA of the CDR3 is TGTGCCAGCAGCTTAGAGGGGGCGGGAGGGAGAACGGACGAGCAGTACTTC.

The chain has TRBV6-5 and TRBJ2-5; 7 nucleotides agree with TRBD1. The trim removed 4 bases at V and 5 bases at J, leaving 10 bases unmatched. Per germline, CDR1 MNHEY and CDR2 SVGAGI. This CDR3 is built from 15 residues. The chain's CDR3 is CASSSGQPFVETQYF. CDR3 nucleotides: TGTGCCAGCAGTTCGGGACAGCCGTTTGTTGAGACCCAGTACTTC.